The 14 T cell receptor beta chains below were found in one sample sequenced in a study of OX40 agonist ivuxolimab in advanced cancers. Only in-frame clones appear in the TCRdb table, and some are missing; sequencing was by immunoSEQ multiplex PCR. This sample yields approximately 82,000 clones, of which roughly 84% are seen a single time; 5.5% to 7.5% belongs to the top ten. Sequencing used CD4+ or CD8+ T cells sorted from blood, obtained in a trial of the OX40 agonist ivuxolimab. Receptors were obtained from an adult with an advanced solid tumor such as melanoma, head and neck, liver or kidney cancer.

CDR3 loop: CASSLDLPRFPYF. DNA for the CDR3: TGTGCCAGCAGCTTAGATCTCCCCCGGTTCCCGTACTTC. J is TRBJ2-7 and V is TRBV7-2; D is ambiguous. V shed 1 base and J shed 12 bases, with 16 bases lying between them. CDR1 and CDR2 (germline): SGHTA, FQGNSA. The CDR3 length is 13 residues. Full variable domain (rest looked up from reference TRBV7-2 and TRBJ2-7): GAGVSQSPSNKVTEKGKDVELRCDPISGHTALYWYRQSLGQGLEFLIYFQGNSAPDKSGLPSDRFSAERTGGSVSTLTIQRTQQEDSAVYLCASSLDLPRFPYFGPGTRLTVT.

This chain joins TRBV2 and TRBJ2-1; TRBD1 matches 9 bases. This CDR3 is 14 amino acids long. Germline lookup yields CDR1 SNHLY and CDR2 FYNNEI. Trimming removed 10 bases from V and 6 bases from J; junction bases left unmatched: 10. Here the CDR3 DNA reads TGTGCCATGACCGGGACAGGGTATTCCAATGAGCAGTTCTTC. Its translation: CAMTGTGYSNEQFF.

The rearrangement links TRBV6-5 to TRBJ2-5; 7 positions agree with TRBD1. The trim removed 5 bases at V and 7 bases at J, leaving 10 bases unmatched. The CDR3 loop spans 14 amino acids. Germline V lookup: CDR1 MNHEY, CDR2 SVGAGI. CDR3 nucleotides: TGTGCCAGCAGTCCCGGGACAGCCTCGGGGACCCAGTACTTC. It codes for CASSPGTASGTQYF.

The CDR3 spells CASSLVAGPTYEQYF. CDR3 coding DNA: TGTGCCAGCAGCTTAGTAGCGGGACCTACCTACGAGCAGTACTTC. The chain carries TRBV7-2 and TRBJ2-7; TRBD2 agrees at 8 bases. CDR3 length equals 15 residues. Germline V gene data show CDR1 as SGHTA and CDR2 as FQGNSA. J gave up 2 bases and V 1 base, and 4 bases lay outside the gene matches.

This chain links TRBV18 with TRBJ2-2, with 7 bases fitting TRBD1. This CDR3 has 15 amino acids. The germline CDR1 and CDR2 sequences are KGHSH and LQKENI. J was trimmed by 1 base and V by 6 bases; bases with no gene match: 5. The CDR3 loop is CASSRQGKNTGELFF. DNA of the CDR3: TGTGCCAGCTCTAGACAGGGCAAGAACACCGGGGAGCTGTTTTTT.

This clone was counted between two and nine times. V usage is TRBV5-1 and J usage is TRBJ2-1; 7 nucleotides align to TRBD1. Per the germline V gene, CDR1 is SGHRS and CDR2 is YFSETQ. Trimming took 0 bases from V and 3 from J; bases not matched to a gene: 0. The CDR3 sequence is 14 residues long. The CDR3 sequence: CASSLGDSYNEQFF. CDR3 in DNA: TGCGCCAGCAGCTTGGGGGACAGCTACAATGAGCAGTTCTTC.

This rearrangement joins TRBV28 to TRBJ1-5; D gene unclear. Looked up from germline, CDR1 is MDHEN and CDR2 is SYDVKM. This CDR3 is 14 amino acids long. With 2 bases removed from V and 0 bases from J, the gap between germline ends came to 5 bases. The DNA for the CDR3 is TGTGCCAGCAGTTTAGGAGGTAGCAATCAGCCCCAGCATTTT. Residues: CASSLGGSNQPQHF. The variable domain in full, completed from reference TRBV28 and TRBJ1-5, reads DVKVTQSSRYLVKRTGEKVFLECVQDMDHENMFWYRQDPGLGLRLIYFSYDVKMKEKGDIPEGYSVSREKKERFSLILESASTNQTSMYLCASSLGGSNQPQHFGDGTRLSIL.

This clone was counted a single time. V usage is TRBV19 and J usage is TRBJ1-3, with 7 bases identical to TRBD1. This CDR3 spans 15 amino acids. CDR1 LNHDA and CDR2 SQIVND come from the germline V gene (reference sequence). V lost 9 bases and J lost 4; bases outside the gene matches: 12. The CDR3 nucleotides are TGTGCCAGCCAAACCGACAGGGTCCCCGGAAACACCATATATTTT. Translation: CASQTDRVPGNTIYF. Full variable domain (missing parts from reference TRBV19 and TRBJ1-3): DGGITQSPKYLFRKEGQNVTLSCEQNLNHDAMYWYRQDPGQGLRLIYYSQIVNDFQKGDIAEGYSVSREKKESFPLTVTSAQKNPTAFYLCASQTDRVPGNTIYFGEGSWLTVV.

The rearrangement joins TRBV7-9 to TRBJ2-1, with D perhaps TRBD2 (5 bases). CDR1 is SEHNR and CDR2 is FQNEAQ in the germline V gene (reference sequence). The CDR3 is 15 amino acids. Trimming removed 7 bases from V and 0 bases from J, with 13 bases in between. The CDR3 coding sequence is TGTGCCAGCATCCCCTCGGGAAGCTCCTACAATGAGCAGTTCTTC. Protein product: CASIPSGSSYNEQFF.

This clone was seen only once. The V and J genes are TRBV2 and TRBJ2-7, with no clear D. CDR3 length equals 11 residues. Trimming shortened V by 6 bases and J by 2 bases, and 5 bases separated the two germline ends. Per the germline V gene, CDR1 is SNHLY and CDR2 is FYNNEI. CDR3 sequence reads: CASSSTYEQYF. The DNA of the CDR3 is TGTGCCAGCAGCTCGACCTACGAGCAGTACTTC.

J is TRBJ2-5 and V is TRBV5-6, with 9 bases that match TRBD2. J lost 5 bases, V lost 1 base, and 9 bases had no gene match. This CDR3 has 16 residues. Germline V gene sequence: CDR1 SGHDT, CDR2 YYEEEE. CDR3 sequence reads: CASSLSGGTSYETQYF. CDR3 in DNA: TGTGCCAGCAGCTTGAGTGGCGGGACTAGCTATGAGACCCAGTACTTC.

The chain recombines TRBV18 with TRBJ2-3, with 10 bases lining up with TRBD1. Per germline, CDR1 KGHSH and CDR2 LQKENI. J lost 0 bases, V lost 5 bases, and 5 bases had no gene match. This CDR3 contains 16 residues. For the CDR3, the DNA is TGTGCCAGCTCAGCCCGACAGGGGGCGAGCACAGATACGCAGTATTTT. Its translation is CASSARQGASTDTQYF.

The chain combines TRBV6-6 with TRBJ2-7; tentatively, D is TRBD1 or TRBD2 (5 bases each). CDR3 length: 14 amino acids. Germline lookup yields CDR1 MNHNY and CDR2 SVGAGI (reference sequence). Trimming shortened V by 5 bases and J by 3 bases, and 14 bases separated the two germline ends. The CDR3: CASSPGTSVYEQYF. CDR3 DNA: TGTGCCAGCAGTCCCGGGACCTCTGTCTACGAGCAGTACTTC.

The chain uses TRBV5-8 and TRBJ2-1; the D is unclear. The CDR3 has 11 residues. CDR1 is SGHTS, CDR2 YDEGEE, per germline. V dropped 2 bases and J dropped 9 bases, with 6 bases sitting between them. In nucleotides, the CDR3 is TGTGCCAGCAGCTTCTTGCGTGAGCAGTTCTTC. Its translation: CASSFLREQFF.